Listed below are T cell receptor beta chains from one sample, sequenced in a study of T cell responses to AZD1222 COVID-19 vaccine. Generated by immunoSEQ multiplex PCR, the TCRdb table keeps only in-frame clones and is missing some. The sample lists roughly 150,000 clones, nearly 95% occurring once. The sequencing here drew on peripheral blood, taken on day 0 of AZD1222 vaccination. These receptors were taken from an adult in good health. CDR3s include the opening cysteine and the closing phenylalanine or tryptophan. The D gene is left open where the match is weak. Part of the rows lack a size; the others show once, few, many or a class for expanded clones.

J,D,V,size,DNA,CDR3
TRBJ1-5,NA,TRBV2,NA,TGTGCCAGCAGTTACAGCTTCGGAAGCAATCAGCCCCAGCATTTT,CASSYSFGSNQPQHF
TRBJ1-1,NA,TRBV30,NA,TGTGCCTGGAAATTGGACGTGGGCACTGAAGCTTTCTTT,CAWKLDVGTEAFF
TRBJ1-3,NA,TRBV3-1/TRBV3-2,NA,TGTGCCAGCAGCCAAGGGCGGGCCTCTGGAAACACCATATATTTT,CASSQGRASGNTIYF
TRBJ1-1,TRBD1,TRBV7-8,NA,TGTGCCAGCAGCTCCAAGCGGGGACAGCGGAACACTGAAGCTTTCTTT,CASSSKRGQRNTEAFF
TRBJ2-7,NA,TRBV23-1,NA,TGCGCCAGCAGTCAATCGAGGGCTAGAGGGCTCTACGAGCAGTACTTC,CASSQSRARGLYEQYF
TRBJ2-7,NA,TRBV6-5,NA,TGTGCCAGCAAACAACAGGGTCAGTCCTACGAGCAGTACTTC,CASKQQGQSYEQYF
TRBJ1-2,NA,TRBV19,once,TGTGCCAGTAGTATAAGGGATTTCTATGGCTACACCTTC,CASSIRDFYGYTF
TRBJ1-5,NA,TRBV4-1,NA,TGCGCCAGCAGCCAAGAGGGGGTCCAGCCCCAGCATTTT,CASSQEGVQPQHF
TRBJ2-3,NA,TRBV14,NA,TGTGCCAGCAAACAGGAGCGGGCTGGCACAGATACGCAGTATTTT,CASKQERAGTDTQYF
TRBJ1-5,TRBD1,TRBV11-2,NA,TGTGCCAGCAGCTTAGGGACAGGGGGCAATCAGCCCCAGCATTTT,CASSLGTGGNQPQHF
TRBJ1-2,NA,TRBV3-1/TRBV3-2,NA,TGTGCCAGCAGCCACAGGGACTATGGCTACACCTTC,CASSHRDYGYTF
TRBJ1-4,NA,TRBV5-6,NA,TGTGCCAGCAGCCCGGGACCGCAAAATGAAAAACTGTTTTTT,CASSPGPQNEKLFF
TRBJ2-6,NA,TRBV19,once,TGTGCCAGTAGTATCCTTACCTACAGGGTTGGGGCCAACGTCCTGACTTTC,CASSILTYRVGANVLTF
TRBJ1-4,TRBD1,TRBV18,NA,TGTGCCAGCTCACCCCAAACGGGAGCAGGGGGAAGAGAAAAACTGTTTTTT,CASSPQTGAGGREKLFF
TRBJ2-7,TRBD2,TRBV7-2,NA,TGTGCCAGCAGTACTCGGACTAGCGGGCGGTCCTACGAGCAGTACTTC,CASSTRTSGRSYEQYF
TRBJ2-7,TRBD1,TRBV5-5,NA,TGTGCCAGCAGCAGGGGACAGGGGGATCAGTACGAGCAGTACTTC,CASSRGQGDQYEQYF
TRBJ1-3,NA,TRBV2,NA,TGTGCCAGCAGTGAGGGACACCGCTCTGGAAACACCATATATTTT,CASSEGHRSGNTIYF
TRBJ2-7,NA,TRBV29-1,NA,TGCAGCGTTGAGGAACAGGGTTACGAGCAGTACTTC,CSVEEQGYEQYF
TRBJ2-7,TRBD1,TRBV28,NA,TGTGCCAGCAGTACAGGGGGTAGATACGAGCAGTACTTC,CASSTGGRYEQYF
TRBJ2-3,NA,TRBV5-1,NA,TGCGCCAGCAGCTTGGACGAACGAGCTTCGGATACGCAGTATTTT,CASSLDERASDTQYF
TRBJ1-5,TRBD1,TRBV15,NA,TGTGCCACGGAGGACAGGGGAAGCAATCAGCCCCAGCATTTT,CATEDRGSNQPQHF
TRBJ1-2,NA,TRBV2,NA,TGTGCCAGCTCCGGGGGCAACTATGGCTACACCTTC,CASSGGNYGYTF
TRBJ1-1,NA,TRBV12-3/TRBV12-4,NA,TGTGCCAGCAGTTTAGTGGCAAACACTGAAGCTTTCTTT,CASSLVANTEAFF
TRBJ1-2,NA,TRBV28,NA,TGTGCCAGCAGTTTGGGAGACGCGGGGGTCAATGGCTACACCTTC,CASSLGDAGVNGYTF
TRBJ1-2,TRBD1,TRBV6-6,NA,TGTGCCAGCAGTTACCAGGCGGACAGGGGCGGACATGGCTACACCTTC,CASSYQADRGGHGYTF
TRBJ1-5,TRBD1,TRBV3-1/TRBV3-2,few,TGTGCCAGCAGCCCGGGGACAGGGGGACGTCAGCCCCAGCATTTT,CASSPGTGGRQPQHF
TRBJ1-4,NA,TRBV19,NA,TGTGCCAGTAGTATGAGGGACCCTCCAACTAATGAAAAACTGTTTTTT,CASSMRDPPTNEKLFF
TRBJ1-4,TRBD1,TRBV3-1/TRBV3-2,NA,TGTGCCAGCAGCCAAGGGTATGGACAGGGGGCGTTGAGTGAAAAACTGTTTTTT,CASSQGYGQGALSEKLFF
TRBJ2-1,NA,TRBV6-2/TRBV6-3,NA,TGTGCCAGCAGTTACTCGGGATGGCAGTTCTTC,CASSYSGWQFF
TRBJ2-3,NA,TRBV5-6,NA,TGTGCCAGCAGCCGTACAGATACGCAGTATTTT,CASSRTDTQYF
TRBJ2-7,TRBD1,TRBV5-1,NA,TGCGCCAGCAGCAACCGACAGGGGCCGGCCCTATACGAGCAGTACTTC,CASSNRQGPALYEQYF
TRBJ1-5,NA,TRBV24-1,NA,TGTGCCACCAGTGATTGGGGGAATCAGCCCCAGCATTTT,CATSDWGNQPQHF
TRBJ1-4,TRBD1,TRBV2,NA,TGTGCCAGCAACGCAGGGGGCGAGGAAAAACTGTTTTTT,CASNAGGEEKLFF
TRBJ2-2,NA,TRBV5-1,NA,TGCGCCAGCAGCTTGGACTTCCGAGGAACCGGGGAGCTGTTTTTT,CASSLDFRGTGELFF
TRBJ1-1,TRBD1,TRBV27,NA,TGTGCCAGCAGTTTATCAGCAGGGGGAATGAACACTGAAGCTTTCTTT,CASSLSAGGMNTEAFF
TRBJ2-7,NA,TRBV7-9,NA,TGTGCCAGCAGCTTAATTAGTTTGAGGGCTTGGGCCTACGAGCAGTACTTC,CASSLISLRAWAYEQYF
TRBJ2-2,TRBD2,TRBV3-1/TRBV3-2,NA,TGTGCCAGCAGCCAAGATTGGGGTAGCGGGACCCCGGACACCGGGGAGCTGTTTTTT,CASSQDWGSGTPDTGELFF
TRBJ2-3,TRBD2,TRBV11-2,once,TGTGCCAGCAGCTTAGGGCGACTAGCGGGAGGGCCTATAGATACGCAGTATTTT,CASSLGRLAGGPIDTQYF
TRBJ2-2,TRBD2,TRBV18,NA,TGTGCCAGCCTTCGTGGGACTAGCGGGAGTGGGGAGCTGTTTTTT,CASLRGTSGSGELFF
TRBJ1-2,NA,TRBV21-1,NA,TGTGCCAGCAGCGTCTCACAGGGGGCAGAAAATACAAGCTATGGCTACACCTTC,CASSVSQGAENTSYGYTF
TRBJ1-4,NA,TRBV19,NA,TGTGCCAGTAACCAGGGTGAAACTAATGAAAAACTGTTTTTT,CASNQGETNEKLFF
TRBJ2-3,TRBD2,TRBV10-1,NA,TGCGCCAGCAGTGATAGGGGCGGGAGCAGAGATACGCAGTATTTT,CASSDRGGSRDTQYF
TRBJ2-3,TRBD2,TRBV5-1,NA,TGCGCCAGCAGCTTGGAGCTAGCGGGAGGTCCGGATACGCAGTATTTT,CASSLELAGGPDTQYF
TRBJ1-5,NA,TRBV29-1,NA,TGCAGCGTTGGGAGGGATCGCAATCAGCCCCAGCATTTT,CSVGRDRNQPQHF
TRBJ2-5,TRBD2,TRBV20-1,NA,TGCAGTGCTAGTAGGGTGGGCCTAGCGGGAGGGCCGGAAGAGACCCAGTACTTC,CSASRVGLAGGPEETQYF
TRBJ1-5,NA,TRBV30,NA,TGTGCCTGGAGCGGAGGAGGGAATCAGCCCCAGCATTTT,CAWSGGGNQPQHF
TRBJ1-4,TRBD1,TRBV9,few,TGTGCCAGCAGCGGGGAGGACAGGCTTAATGAAAAACTGTTTTTT,CASSGEDRLNEKLFF
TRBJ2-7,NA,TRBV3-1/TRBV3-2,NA,TGTGCCAGCAGCCAACAGGGGAGAGGTTACGAGCAGTACTTC,CASSQQGRGYEQYF
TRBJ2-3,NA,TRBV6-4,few,TGTGCCAGCAGTGAAAAGGACGCAGATACGCAGTATTTT,CASSEKDADTQYF
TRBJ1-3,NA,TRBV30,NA,TGTGCCTGGAGTGTTGACTCCTACTCTGGAAACACCATATATTTT,CAWSVDSYSGNTIYF
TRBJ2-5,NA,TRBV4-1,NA,TGCGCCAGCAGCAAGTACACAGGGATTGTAGAGACCCAGTACTTC,CASSKYTGIVETQYF
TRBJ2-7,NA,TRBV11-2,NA,TGTGCCAGCAGCTTGGCAGAACAGGGCTTCGAGCAGTACTTC,CASSLAEQGFEQYF
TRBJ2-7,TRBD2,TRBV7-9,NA,TGTGCCAGCAGCTTAGCTAGGTTGGGAACTAGCGGGATCGACGAGCAGTACTTC,CASSLARLGTSGIDEQYF
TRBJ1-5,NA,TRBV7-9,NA,TGTGCCAGCAGCTTACTACCCGAGCAGCCCCAGCATTTT,CASSLLPEQPQHF
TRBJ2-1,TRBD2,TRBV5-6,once,TGTGCCAGCAGCCTAGATAGCGGGGGGAACACCTACAATGAGCAGTTCTTC,CASSLDSGGNTYNEQFF
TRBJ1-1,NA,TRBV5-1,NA,TGCGCCAGCAGCTGGGAACAGAACACTGAAGCTTTCTTT,CASSWEQNTEAFF
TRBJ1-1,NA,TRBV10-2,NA,TGCGCCAGCAGTGAGCGGGGAGGTGAAGCTTTCTTT,CASSERGGEAFF
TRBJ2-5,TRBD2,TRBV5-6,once,TGTGCCAGCAGCTGGGGACTAGCGGGAGGCCGGGGGCCAGAGACCCAGTACTTC,CASSWGLAGGRGPETQYF
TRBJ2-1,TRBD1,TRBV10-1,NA,TGCGCCAGCAGTGAGGCGGGACAGGGGGCCTGGAATGAGCAGTTCTTC,CASSEAGQGAWNEQFF
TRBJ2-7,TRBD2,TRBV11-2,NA,TGTGCCAGCAGCCACGGGACTACCTACGAGCAGTACTTC,CASSHGTTYEQYF